This T cell receptor (beta chain) derives from a study of T cells in Graves' hyperthyroidism and ophthalmopathy. The CDR3 regions of TCR beta were amplified from RNA transcripts. Initially, a first-round RT-PCR of the TCR CDR3 employed the HTBI primer set. TCRdb ran MiXCR on the multiplex PCR reads and lists one entry per CDR3 protein. This table has roughly 400,000 distinct CDR3 sequences, about a sixth appearing once. Deletions cut 1 base from V and 5 bases from J, with 12 bases between. The CDR3 is made up of 13 amino acids. Germline lookup yields CDR1 GTSNPN and CDR2 SVGIG (reference sequence). The sample holds a few counts of this clonotype.

This TCR was recovered from a woman aged 18-30 years with Graves' hyperthyroidism that later progressed to Graves' ophthalmopathy. The sample consisted of blood. The rearrangement joins TRBV30 to TRBJ2-7, with D possibly TRBD1 on 7 matching bases. Here the CDR3 DNA reads TGTGCCTGGAGTGGAGGGGGCGGGAACGAGCAGTACTTC. It codes for CAWSGGGGNEQYF.